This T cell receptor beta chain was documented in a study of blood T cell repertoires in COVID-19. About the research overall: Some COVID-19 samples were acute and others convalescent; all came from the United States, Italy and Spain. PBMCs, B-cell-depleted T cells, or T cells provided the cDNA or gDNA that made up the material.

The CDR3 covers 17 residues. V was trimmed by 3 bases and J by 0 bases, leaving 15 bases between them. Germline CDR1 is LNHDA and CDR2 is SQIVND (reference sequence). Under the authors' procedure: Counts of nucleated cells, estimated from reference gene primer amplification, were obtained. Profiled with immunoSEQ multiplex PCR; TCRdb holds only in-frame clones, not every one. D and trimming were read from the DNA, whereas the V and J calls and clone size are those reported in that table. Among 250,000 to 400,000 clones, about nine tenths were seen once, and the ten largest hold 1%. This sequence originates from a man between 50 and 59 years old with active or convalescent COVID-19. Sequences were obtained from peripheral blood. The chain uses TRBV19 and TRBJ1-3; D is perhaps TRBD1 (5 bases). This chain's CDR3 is CASSMEFRTFSGNTIYF. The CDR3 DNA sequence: TGTGCCAGTAGTATGGAATTCAGGACATTCTCTGGAAACACCATATATTTT.